These 14 T cell receptor beta chains share one sample of origin, sequenced in a study of identical twins. TCRdb re-derived calls from the 5' RACE reads in MiXCR, one entry per CDR3 protein. The sample comprises some 900,000 distinct CDR3 sequences, 9% to 15% of which are singletons, and 1.5% to 2% rests with the top ten. This same sample was also taken into another study, of yellow fever vaccine responses in identical twins.

The sample was PBMCs. The origin of the receptors is a woman between 18 and 29 years old in good health.

The chain has TRBV28 and TRBJ2-7; D is possibly TRBD1 (5 bases). Germline V lookup: CDR1 MDHEN, CDR2 SYDVKM. This CDR3 spans 13 amino acids. V was cut by 3 bases and J by 6 bases, with 12 bases left in between. Here the CDR3 reads CASSLWQGGEQYV. The CDR3 DNA reads TGTGCCAGCAGTTTGTGGCAGGGTGGCGAGCAGTACGTC.

The chain uses TRBV4-1 and TRBJ2-2; 15 bases map to TRBD2. The CDR3 length is 19 residues. V trimming: 2 bases; J trimming: 6 bases; junction bases outside the gene matches: 10. Germline loops: CDR1 MGHRA, CDR2 YSYEKL. The CDR3 nucleotides are TGCGCCAGCAGCCAACCGGGACTAGCGGGAGGACGGGATCCCGGGGAGCTGTTTTTT. Its protein product is CASSQPGLAGGRDPGELFF.

This clonotype was found many times. The chain combines TRBV28 with TRBJ1-6, with 7 bases matching TRBD1. This CDR3 has 16 amino acids. The junction had 8 bases not matched to a gene; V was cut back by 3 bases and J by 6 bases. Germline loops: CDR1 MDHEN, CDR2 SYDVKM. The CDR3 DNA follows: TGTGCCAGCAGTTTGGGGCAGGGGGTAGGTAATTCACCCCTCCACTTT. This sequence encodes CASSLGQGVGNSPLHF.

There are a few counts of this clonotype. One junction end disagrees with the germline gene, perhaps due to a read error. The CDR3 bases are TGCAGTGCTAGTGTCCCGGGAGGCTTTGAAGGGGTCTTC. Protein: CSASVPGGFEGVF. The chain is built from TRBV20-1 and TRBJ2-1; 7 positions agree with TRBD2. Germline assignment: CDR1 DFQATT and CDR2 SNEGSKA (reference sequence). The length of the CDR3 is 13 residues.

The chain carries TRBV7-9 and TRBJ2-3; D tentatively fits TRBD1 or TRBD2 (5 bases each). V was clipped by 5 bases and J by 7 bases, with 19 bases between them. Germline V gene data show CDR1 as SEHNR and CDR2 as FQNEAQ (reference sequence). The CDR3 consists of 15 residues. The DNA for the CDR3 is TGTGCCAGCAGCCAAGCATCAATGGGACGTAATACGCAGTATTTT. This gives the protein CASSQASMGRNTQYF.

The rearrangement links TRBV15 to TRBJ2-3, with 7 bases matching TRBD1. The CDR3 totals 13 residues. Germline values: CDR1 LNHNV, CDR2 YYDKDF (reference sequence). The junction had 5 bases not matched to a gene; V was cut back by 4 bases and J by 7 bases. The CDR3 is CATSTLQGNTQYF. The DNA for the CDR3 is TGTGCCACCAGCACCTTACAGGGGAATACGCAGTATTTT.

A few counts support this clonotype. V usage is TRBV10-3 and J usage is TRBJ2-1, with 8 bases identical to TRBD2. CDR3 length: 15 amino acids. The V segment lost 6 bases and the J segment 8 bases; nucleotides outside the gene matches: 12. CDR1 ENHRY and CDR2 SYGVKD come from the germline V gene. CDR3 protein: CAIRTIAGGWDEQFF. The CDR3 nucleotides are TGTGCCATCAGGACCATCGCGGGGGGATGGGATGAGCAGTTCTTC.

This clonotype was detected many times. The V gene is TRBV12-3 or TRBV12-4, the J gene TRBJ2-5; 10 nucleotides agree with TRBD2. CDR3 size: 17 residues. V gave up 4 bases and J gave up 1 base; unmatched junction bases: 9. The CDR3 loop reads CASSSRRGLATQETQYF. In DNA, the CDR3 is TGTGCCAGCAGTTCCAGAAGGGGACTAGCGACCCAAGAGACCCAGTACTTC.

This clonotype was found many times. The junction differs from germline at one of its ends, possibly a read error. The rearrangement joins TRBV12-3 or TRBV12-4 to TRBJ2-7; 8 positions match TRBD1. CDR3 size: 16 residues. The CDR3 region is CASRLGPDRGFNEQYF. The CDR3 DNA follows: TGTGCCAGCAGGTTAGGTCCTGACAGGGGTTTTAACGAGCAGTACTTC.

The J gene is TRBJ1-2, the V gene TRBV6-5; the D gene is possibly TRBD1 (6 bases). Between the trimmed V and J ends, which lost 10 bases and 4 bases, there was a span of 13 bases. CDR1 and CDR2 from the germline V gene are MNHEY and SVGAGI. The CDR3 consists of 12 residues. In nucleotides, the CDR3 is TGTGCCACCAGGGGTCGCGTCTATGGCTACACCTTC. This sequence encodes CATRGRVYGYTF.

This chain uses TRBV12-5 with TRBJ2-1; a possible D gene is TRBD2 (6 bases). This CDR3 is 18 amino acids long. Trimming took off 1 base at V and 3 bases at J, with 19 bases between the two ends. Germline CDR1 is LGHNT and CDR2 is FRNRAP. CDR3 bases: TGTGCTAGTGGTTTGGACCCGGGGGTTTTAGGAGTCTACAATGAGCAGTTCTTC. Residues: CASGLDPGVLGVYNEQFF. The full variable domain, its missing parts supplied by reference TRBV12-5 and TRBJ2-1, is DARVTQTPRHKVTEMGQEVTMRCQPILGHNTVFWYRQTMMQGLELLAYFRNRAPLDDSGMPKDRFSAEMPDATLATLKIQPSEPRDSAVYFCASGLDPGVLGVYNEQFFGPGTRLTVL.

This clonotype was recorded a few times. The chain carries TRBV5-1 and TRBJ2-1; D is ambiguous. V was cut by 1 base and J by 0 bases, with 14 bases left in between. The CDR3 sequence is 17 residues long. From germline, CDR1 is SGHRS and CDR2 YFSETQ. CDR3 sequence: CASSLSRAASSYNEQFF. CDR3 DNA: TGCGCCAGCAGCTTGAGTAGGGCAGCCAGCTCCTACAATGAGCAGTTCTTC.

This CDR3 reads CASSQDSGGGEQYV. The CDR3 DNA reads as TGTGCCAGCAGCCAAGACTCAGGAGGGGGGGAGCAGTACGTC. This rearrangement joins TRBV3-1 to TRBJ2-7; D is tentatively TRBD1 or TRBD2 (6 bases each). This CDR3 has 14 residues. Trimming cost V 0 bases and J 7 bases, with 13 bases left between them. Germline lookup yields CDR1 LGHDT and CDR2 YNNKEL (reference sequence).

A few counts support this clonotype. The J gene is TRBJ2-3, the V gene TRBV7-2; 8 bases are shared with TRBD2. Per germline, CDR1 SGHTA and CDR2 FQGNSA. J gave up 6 bases and V 5 bases, and 16 bases lay outside the gene matches. The length of the CDR3 is 17 residues. CDR3 bases: TGTGCCAGCAGCCTAGGACCGGGACTAGGACTCTTGGATACGCAGTATTTT. It codes for CASSLGPGLGLLDTQYF.